This T cell receptor (beta chain) was identified in a study of blood T cell repertoires in COVID-19 (dated by TCRdb to 2019 to 2021). Describing the broader study: Samples covering the acute and convalescent phases of COVID-19 were provided by collaborators in the United States, Italy and Spain. The prospective study material was composed of cDNA or gDNA derived from T cells, B-cell-depleted T cells, or PBMCs. Subjects who had been exposed to COVID-19, were actively infected with it, or had recovered from it provided the deeply sampled blood TCRbeta repertoires that made up the dataset. The repertoires were released in a freely available public database intended as a resource for research on the immune response to SARS-CoV-2. Samples were obtained from the ongoing ImmuneRACE study (first 160 participants) and from 950 to 1,500 subjects provided by 6 global collaborators. Sample metadata almost always included a de-identified subject ID, COVID-19 status, age in years and sex. Where available, HLA class I and class II types were obtained from metadata supplied by the sample provider rather than from assay-based typing. What the study reported, not specific to this receptor: The quantity of clinical and demographic metadata differed by source and by participant and was supplied without curation.

With regard to this clone: Its antigen has not been determined. No much larger clone exists at a distance of one base, and base qualities are not known.

The collaborating institutions used their own protocols to collect whole blood in K2EDTA tubes. Collaborator samples were shipped for TCRbeta analysis as frozen whole blood, isolated PBMCs, or DNA extracted from either sample type. TCRbeta CDR3 regions were amplified from genomic DNA by means of the immunoSEQ Assay, a bias-controlled multiplex PCR. As for the original processing: Within the assay, amplification of reference gene primers was used to estimate how many nucleated cells each sample contained. Sequence reads were collapsed and filtered to measure the absolute abundance of every unique TCRbeta CDR3 rearrangement. For each sample, productive Simpson clonality was calculated as the square root of Simpson's diversity index over productive rearrangements. In its TCRdb copy, this immuneACCESS table keeps in-frame sequences only and misses some clones. Where compared with another copy, unresolved V genes explain less than half of these, and the others have no known cause. That table supplies the V and J calls and clone size; D and trimming were determined from the DNA. In this sample the table shows approximately 160,000 clones, roughly four fifths of which occur a single time. The ten largest clones represent approximately 11% of the sample.

This clonotype was obtained from a human donor in a cohort sampled during active COVID-19. Sequencing was performed on peripheral blood.

The CDR3 corresponds to CASSFSIGQVLTEAFF. The bases read TGTGCCAGCAGTTTTTCAATCGGACAGGTCCTCACTGAAGCTTTCTTT. The V gene is TRBV28 and the J gene is TRBJ1-1; 7 junctional bases match TRBD1. Measured from the cysteine to the phenylalanine, the CDR3 is 16 residues long. Of the read, only the CDR3 DNA is kept; its 48 bases are in frame from base 1. According to the germline V gene, CDR1 reads MDHEN and CDR2 reads SYDVKM. V trim: 3 bases; J trim: 4 bases; unmatched bases: 11.